This paragraph covers one T cell receptor (beta chain) sequence. Germline V gives CDR1 MNHEY, CDR2 SMNVEV (reference sequence). This CDR3 spans 14 amino acids. V was clipped by 5 bases and J by 2 bases, with 12 bases between them. TCRdb's table, derived via immunoSEQ multiplex PCR, lists solely in-frame clones and lacks some. The sample has 95,000 to 100,000 clones, about 94% seen once; the top ten hold 0.2% to 0.25%. The entry originates in a study of technical replicates of blood from a handful of donors. This receptor was identified in a human donor in good health. The chain carries TRBV27 and TRBJ1-2; D call uncertain. The sequenced sample was T cells isolated from PBMCs. The CDR3 bases are TGTGCCAGCAGTACGAGCATGTTAAACTATGGCTACACCTTC. This sequence encodes CASSTSMLNYGYTF.